The sequence of this T cell receptor beta chain was determined in a study of technical replicates of blood from a handful of donors. V lost 2 bases, J lost 1 base, and 8 bases lay in between. There are 14 residues in the CDR3. The germline gives CDR1 MNHEY, CDR2 SMNVEV (reference sequence). TCRdb's copy holds only in-frame clones and misses some; the assay was immunoSEQ multiplex PCR. The sample lists approximately 79,000 clones; just under 95% were seen once. The chain joins TRBV27 to TRBJ1-1; D not resolved. The sequence came from a human donor in good health. The sequenced sample consisted of T cells isolated from PBMCs. As DNA, the CDR3 is TGTGCCAGCAGTTTAGGAGTCCAGAACACTGAAGCTTTCTTT. Its translation is CASSLGVQNTEAFF.